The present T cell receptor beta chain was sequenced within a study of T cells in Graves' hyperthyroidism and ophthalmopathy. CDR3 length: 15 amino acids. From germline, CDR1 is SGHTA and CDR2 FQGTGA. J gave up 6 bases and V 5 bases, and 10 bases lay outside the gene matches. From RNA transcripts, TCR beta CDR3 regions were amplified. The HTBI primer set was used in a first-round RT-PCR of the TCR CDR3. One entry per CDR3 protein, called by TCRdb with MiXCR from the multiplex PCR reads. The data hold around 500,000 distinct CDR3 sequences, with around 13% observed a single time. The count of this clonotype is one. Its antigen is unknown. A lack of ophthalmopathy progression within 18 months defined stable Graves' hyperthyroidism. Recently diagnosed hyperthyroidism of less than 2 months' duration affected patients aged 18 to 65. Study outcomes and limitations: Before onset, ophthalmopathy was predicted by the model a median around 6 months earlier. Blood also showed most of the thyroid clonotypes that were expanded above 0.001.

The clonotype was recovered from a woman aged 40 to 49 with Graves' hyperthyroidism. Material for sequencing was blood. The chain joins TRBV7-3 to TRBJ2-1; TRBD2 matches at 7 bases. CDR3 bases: TGTGCCAGCAGCCCGGGTGCGGGAGCGGTCAATGAGCAGTTCTTC. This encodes CASSPGAGAVNEQFF.